This T cell receptor (beta chain) was profiled in a study of cytomegalovirus exposure and HLA in healthy donors. Findings of the study overall: A link between a missense DCLRE1C variant and TCR beta V- and J-gene trimming emerged from a later analysis.

As to this clone: The target antigen is unknown.

This PCR relied on a set of 60 Vbeta primers and 13 Jbeta primers. Authors' analysis steps: In a later analysis, roughly 10 million of approximately 81 million unique beta chains occurred in at least two donors. Libraries were prepared by immunoSEQ multiplex PCR; TCRdb keeps only in-frame clonotypes and omits some of them. V and J calls and clone size are given by that table; D and trimming were obtained from the DNA. The table shows 130,000 to 150,000 clones, with about 80% occurring only once. This TCR derives from a male donor in good health and CMV-seronegative. Material for sequencing was PBMCs.

DNA for the CDR3: TGTGCCAGCAGCCCATTTTGGGCGGGGGAAGGGGATGAGCAGTTCTTC. Translated: CASSPFWAGEGDEQFF. The chain employs TRBV9 and TRBJ2-1; 7 positions match TRBD2. CDR3 length: 16 residues. Germline CDR1 SGDLS, CDR2 YYNGEE. Germline trimming cut 4 bases from V and 8 bases from J; bases unmatched to any gene: 15.